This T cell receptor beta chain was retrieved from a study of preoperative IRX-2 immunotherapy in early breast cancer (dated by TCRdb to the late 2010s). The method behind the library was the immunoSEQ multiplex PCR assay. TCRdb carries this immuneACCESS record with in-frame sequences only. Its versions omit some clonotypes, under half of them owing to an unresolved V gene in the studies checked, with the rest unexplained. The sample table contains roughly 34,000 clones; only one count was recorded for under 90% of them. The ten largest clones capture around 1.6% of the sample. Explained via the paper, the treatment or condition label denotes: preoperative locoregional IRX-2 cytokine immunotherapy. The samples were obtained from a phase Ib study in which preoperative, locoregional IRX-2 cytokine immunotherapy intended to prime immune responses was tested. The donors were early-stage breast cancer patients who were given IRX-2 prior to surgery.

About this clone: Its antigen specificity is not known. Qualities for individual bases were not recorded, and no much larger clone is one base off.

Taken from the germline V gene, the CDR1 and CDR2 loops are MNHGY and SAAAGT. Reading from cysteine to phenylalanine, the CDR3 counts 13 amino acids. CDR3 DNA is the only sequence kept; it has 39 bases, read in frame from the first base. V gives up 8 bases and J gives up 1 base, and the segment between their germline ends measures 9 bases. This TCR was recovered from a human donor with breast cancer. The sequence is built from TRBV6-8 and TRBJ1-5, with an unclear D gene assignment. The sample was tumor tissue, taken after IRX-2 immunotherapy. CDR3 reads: CASADGSNQPQHF. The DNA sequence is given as TGTGCCAGCGCGGACGGCAGCAATCAGCCCCAGCATTTT.